The 4 T cell receptor beta chains below all came from one sample that was sequenced in a study of tumor-infiltrating lymphocytes in primary liver carcinoma. A constant-region primer primed TCR beta cDNA synthesis from roughly 510 ng of total RNA. Investigators got TCR beta libraries out of three nested multiplex PCR rounds, done with slightly modified ARM-PCR. Both of the initial two PCR rounds ran for roughly 10 cycles and employed TRBV1-TRBV30 forward primers alongside a C-beta reverse primer. TCRdb redid the calling of the multiplex PCR reads with MiXCR, one entry per CDR3 protein. The sample records about 50,000 distinct CDR3 sequences, around 77% being singletons. Bulk tissue was left unsorted, and RNA and DNA were co-extracted from 20-30 mg of it. Sequenced: liver tumor tissue from sampling region 5. Subset given: tumor region T5, tumor centre. These receptors were taken from a man aged 40-49 years with primary liver carcinoma and hepatitis B virus infection.

Comments on this clonotype: Since no conserved phenylalanine or tryptophan closes the CDR3, a read error is the likely cause. The limits of the CDR3 on the DNA are not certain, so only TCRdb's listed CDR3 is given. The gene calls are TRBV5-1 and TRBJ2-1; TRBD2 reflects the table's D call only, with no check against the DNA. The CDR3 contains 16 residues when both ends are counted. Germline V gives CDR1 SGHRS, CDR2 YFSETQ. The CDR3 here is CASSLTLAGGGNEQPL.

Concerning this clonotype itself: The conserved final phenylalanine or tryptophan is absent from the CDR3, which likely points to a read error. The rearrangement uses TRBV6-5 and TRBJ2-7, with a tentative D call TRBD1 (6 bases). Germline CDR1 reads MNHEY; CDR2 reads SVGAGI. The CDR3 totals 16 residues. The DNA for the CDR3 is TGTGCCAGTAGTTACCGAGGCAGGGGACATACCAACGAGCAGTACTCC. The encoded protein is CASSYRGRGHTNEQYS.

This clonotype was observed a few times. Without the conserved terminal phenylalanine or tryptophan, this CDR3 likely stems from a read error. The rearrangement joins TRBV29-1 to TRBJ2-1; 7 bases map to TRBD2. CDR1 is SQVTM, CDR2 ANQGSEA, per germline. The ends lost 2 bases at V and 8 bases at J; junction bases unmatched: 15. This CDR3 contains 16 residues. The CDR3 here is CSVETLAGPATYEQFL. CDR3 coding DNA: TGCAGCGTTGAAACTTTAGCGGGTCCGGCTACGTATGAGCAGTTCCTC.

This clonotype appeared many times. V and J are TRBV10-3 and TRBJ1-1; no reliable D call. Trimming left V 7 bases short and J 4 bases short, with 10 bases between. CDR3 length: 12 residues. Per the germline V gene, CDR1 is ENHRY and CDR2 is SYGVKD. CDR3: CAIKQEGTEAFF. As DNA, the CDR3 is TGTGCCATCAAGCAGGAGGGCACTGAAGCTTTCTTT.